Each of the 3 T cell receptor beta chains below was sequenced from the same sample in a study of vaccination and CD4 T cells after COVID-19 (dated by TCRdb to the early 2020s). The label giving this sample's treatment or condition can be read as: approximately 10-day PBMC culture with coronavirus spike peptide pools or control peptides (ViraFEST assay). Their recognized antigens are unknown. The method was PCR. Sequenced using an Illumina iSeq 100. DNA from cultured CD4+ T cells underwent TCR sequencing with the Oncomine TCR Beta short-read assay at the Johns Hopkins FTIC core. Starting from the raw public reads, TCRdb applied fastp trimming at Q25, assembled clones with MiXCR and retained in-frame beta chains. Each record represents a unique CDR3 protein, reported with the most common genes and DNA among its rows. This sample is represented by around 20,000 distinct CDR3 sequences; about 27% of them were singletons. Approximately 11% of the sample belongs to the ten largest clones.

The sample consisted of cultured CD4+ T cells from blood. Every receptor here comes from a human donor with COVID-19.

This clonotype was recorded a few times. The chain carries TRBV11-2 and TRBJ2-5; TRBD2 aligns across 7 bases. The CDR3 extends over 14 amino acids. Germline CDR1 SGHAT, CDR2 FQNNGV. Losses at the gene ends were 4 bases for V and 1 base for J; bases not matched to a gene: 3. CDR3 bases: TGTGCCAGCAGCTCGTCGGGGGGCCAAGAGACCCAGTACTTC. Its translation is CASSSSGGQETQYF.

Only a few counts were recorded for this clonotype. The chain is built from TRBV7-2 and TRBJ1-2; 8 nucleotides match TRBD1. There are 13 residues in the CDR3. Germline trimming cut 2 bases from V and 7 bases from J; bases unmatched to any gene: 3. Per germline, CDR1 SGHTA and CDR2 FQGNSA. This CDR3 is CASSLQGAGGYTF. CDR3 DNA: TGTGCCAGCAGCTTACAGGGGGCTGGTGGCTACACCTTC.

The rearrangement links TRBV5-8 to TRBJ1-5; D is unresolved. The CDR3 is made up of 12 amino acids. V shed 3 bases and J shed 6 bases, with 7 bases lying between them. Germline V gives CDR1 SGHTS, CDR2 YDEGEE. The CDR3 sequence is CASSSLAQPQHF. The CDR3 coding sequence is TGTGCCAGCAGCTCGCTGGCTCAGCCCCAGCATTTT.